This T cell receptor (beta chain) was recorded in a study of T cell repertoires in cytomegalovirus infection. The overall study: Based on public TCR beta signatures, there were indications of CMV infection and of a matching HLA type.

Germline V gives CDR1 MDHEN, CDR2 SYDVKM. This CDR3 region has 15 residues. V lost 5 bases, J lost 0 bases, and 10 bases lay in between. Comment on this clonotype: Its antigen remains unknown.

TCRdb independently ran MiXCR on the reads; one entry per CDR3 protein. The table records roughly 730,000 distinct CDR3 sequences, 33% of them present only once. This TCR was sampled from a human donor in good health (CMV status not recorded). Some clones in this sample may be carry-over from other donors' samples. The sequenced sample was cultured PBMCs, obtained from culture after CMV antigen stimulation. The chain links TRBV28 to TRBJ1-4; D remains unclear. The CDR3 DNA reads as TGTGCCAGCAGTCGGGTAGGGTCAACTAATGAAAAACTGTTTTTT. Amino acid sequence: CASSRVGSTNEKLFF.